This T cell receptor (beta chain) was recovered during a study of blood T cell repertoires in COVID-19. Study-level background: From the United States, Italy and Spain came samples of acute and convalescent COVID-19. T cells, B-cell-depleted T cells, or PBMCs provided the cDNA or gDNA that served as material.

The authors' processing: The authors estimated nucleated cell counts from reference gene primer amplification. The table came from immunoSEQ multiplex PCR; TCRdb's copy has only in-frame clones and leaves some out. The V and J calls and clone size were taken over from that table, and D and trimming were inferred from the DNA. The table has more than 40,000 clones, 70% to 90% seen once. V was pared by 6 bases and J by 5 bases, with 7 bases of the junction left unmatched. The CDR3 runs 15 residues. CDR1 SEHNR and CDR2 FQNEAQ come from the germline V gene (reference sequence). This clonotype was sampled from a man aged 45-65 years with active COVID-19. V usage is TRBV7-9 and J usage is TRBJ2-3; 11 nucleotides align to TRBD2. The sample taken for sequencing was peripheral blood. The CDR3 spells CASRRGLAAQDTQYF. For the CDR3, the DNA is TGTGCCAGCAGGAGGGGACTAGCGGCCCAAGATACGCAGTATTTT.